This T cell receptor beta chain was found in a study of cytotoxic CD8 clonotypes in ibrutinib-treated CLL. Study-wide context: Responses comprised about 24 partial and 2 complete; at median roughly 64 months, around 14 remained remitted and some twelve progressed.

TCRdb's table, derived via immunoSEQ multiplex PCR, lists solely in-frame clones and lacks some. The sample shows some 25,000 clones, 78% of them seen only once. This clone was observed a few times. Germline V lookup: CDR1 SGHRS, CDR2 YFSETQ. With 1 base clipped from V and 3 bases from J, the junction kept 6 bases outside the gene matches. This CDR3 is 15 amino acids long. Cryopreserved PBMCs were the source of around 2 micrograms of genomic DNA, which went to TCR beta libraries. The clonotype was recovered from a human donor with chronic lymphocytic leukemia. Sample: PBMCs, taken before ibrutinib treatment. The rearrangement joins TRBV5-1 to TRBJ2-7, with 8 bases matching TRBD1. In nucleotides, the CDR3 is TGCGCCAGCAGCTTGACCGGGACAGGAATCTACGAGCAGTACTTC. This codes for CASSLTGTGIYEQYF.